This is a list of T cell receptor beta chains from one sample in a study of cytotoxic CD8 clonotypes in ibrutinib-treated CLL. Sequencing used immunoSEQ multiplex PCR; TCRdb keeps in-frame clones, though not all of them. The table shows over 250,000 clones, with 76% occurring only once. This specimen was PBMCs, taken at disease progression, from a patient treated with ibrutinib. Receptor source: a human donor with chronic lymphocytic leukemia. The CDR3 runs from the conserved cysteine through the conserved F or W. The D gene is left open where the match is weak. For some rows the clone size is stated as once, few or many, or as a class when expanded; others skip it.

v_call	d_call	j_call	clone_size	cdr3_nt	cdr3_aa
TRBV6-5	TRBD2	TRBJ2-1	NA	TGTGCCAGCAGTTGGGCGGGGGAGTACAATGAGCAGTTCTTC	CASSWAGEYNEQFF
TRBV6-6	TRBD1	TRBJ1-2	NA	TGTGCCAGCAGTTCTCCAGGGGGCGGACCGATCGGCTACACCTTC	CASSSPGGGPIGYTF
TRBV9	NA	TRBJ2-3	NA	TGTGCCAGCAGCGCGACGATAGTAGATACGCAGTATTTT	CASSATIVDTQYF
TRBV27	TRBD1	TRBJ2-7	NA	TGTGCCAGCGGACAGGGGGCCTACGAGCAGTACTTC	CASGQGAYEQYF
TRBV27	TRBD2	TRBJ2-7	NA	TGTGCCAGCAGTTTCCAACTAGCGGGGGAGCAGTACTTC	CASSFQLAGEQYF
TRBV9	TRBD1	TRBJ1-2	NA	TGTGCCAGCAGCCCGCGGACAGGCTATGGCTACACCTTC	CASSPRTGYGYTF
TRBV4-1	TRBD1	TRBJ1-1	NA	TGCGCCAGCAGCCAGGTGGGACAGGATCGGTTCGCGGCTTTCTTT	CASSQVGQDRFAAFF
TRBV5-6	NA	TRBJ2-1	NA	TGTGCCAGCACCCTTGGATCCCGGGACACAGGGCTCAATGAGCAGTTCTTC	CASTLGSRDTGLNEQFF
TRBV14	TRBD2	TRBJ2-1	NA	TGTGCCAGCAGCCTCGGACTAGTCAATGAGCAGTTCTTC	CASSLGLVNEQFF
TRBV21-1	NA	TRBJ1-3	NA	TGTGCCAGCAGTAACGGGGGACCCACGCCCTATGGAAACACCATATATTTT	CASSNGGPTPYGNTIYF
TRBV4-1	NA	TRBJ2-7	NA	TGCGCCAGCAGCCAAGATGCGGGATCTTTCCCCTACGAGCAGTACTTC	CASSQDAGSFPYEQYF
TRBV10-3	NA	TRBJ1-5	NA	TGTGCCATCAGTGACAATGACGGAGGAGGCAATCAGCCCCAGCATTTT	CAISDNDGGGNQPQHF
TRBV10-3	NA	TRBJ1-2	NA	TGTGCCATCAGTAATACGGGGAACTATGGCTACACCTTC	CAISNTGNYGYTF
TRBV5-6	NA	TRBJ2-3	NA	TGTGCCAGCAGCCTTCTGCACTCACAGCCTGTGGGTACGCAGTATTTT	CASSLLHSQPVGTQYF
TRBV4-2	NA	TRBJ1-5	NA	TGTGCCAGCAGCCAAGAAATACATCAGCCCCAGCATTTT	CASSQEIHQPQHF
TRBV7-9	NA	TRBJ2-2	NA	TGTGCCAGCAGCCCAAGACGGAAGAACACCGGGGAGCTGTTTTTT	CASSPRRKNTGELFF
TRBV10-3	TRBD2	TRBJ2-1	once	TGTGCCATCAGCGGGGGGGCCCGCAATGAGCAGTTCTTC	CAISGGARNEQFF
TRBV18	NA	TRBJ2-7	NA	TGTGCCAGCTCACCTGGATACGAGCAGTACTTC	CASSPGYEQYF
TRBV6-5	NA	TRBJ1-6	few	TGTGCCAGCGGAGCAGGGTATTCACCCCTCCACTTT	CASGAGYSPLHF
TRBV15	NA	TRBJ1-5	NA	TGTGCCACCAGCAGAGATCGGTCAGGGCTCGGGAGCAATCAGCCCCAGCATTTT	CATSRDRSGLGSNQPQHF
TRBV11-3	TRBD1	TRBJ2-2	NA	TGTGCCAGCAGCCTGGGGACAGGGAACACCGGGGAGCTGTTTTTT	CASSLGTGNTGELFF
TRBV29-1	NA	TRBJ1-2	few	TGCAGCGTCGGCATCGGGTCATCTAACTATGGCTACACCTTC	CSVGIGSSNYGYTF
TRBV2	NA	TRBJ2-5	few	TGTGCCAGCAGTAGTGCCGGGGGCCGCGAGACCCAGTACTTC	CASSSAGGRETQYF
TRBV11-1	NA	TRBJ2-7	NA	TGTGCCAGCAGCTTAGCAGGGGCAGCGGCCTACGAGCAGTACTTC	CASSLAGAAAYEQYF
TRBV28	NA	TRBJ2-2	NA	TGTGCGGCCTTGGGAACCGGGGAGCTGTTTTTT	CAALGTGELFF
TRBV7-9	NA	TRBJ2-1	NA	TGTGCCAGCACAAGCGGGCTAGCGACCTACAATGAGCAGTTCTTC	CASTSGLATYNEQFF
TRBV12-5	NA	TRBJ2-1	NA	TGTGCTAGTACCACTGGGGGGTTCGCCTACAATGAGCAGTTCTTC	CASTTGGFAYNEQFF
TRBV29-1	NA	TRBJ1-5	NA	TGCAGCGAAGTGTGGGTCCGGTGCGGGCCCCAGCATTTT	CSEVWVRCGPQHF
TRBV7-9	NA	TRBJ2-7	NA	TGTGCCAGCAGCTTAAACGGACCCCCGGACGAGCAGTACTTC	CASSLNGPPDEQYF
TRBV7-8	TRBD1	TRBJ1-5	NA	TGTGCCAGCAGCTTCCTACAGGGGGTCGGACAGCCCCAGCATTTT	CASSFLQGVGQPQHF
TRBV2	TRBD1	TRBJ1-2	NA	TGTGCCAGCACACAGACAGGGGGCAGGTATGGCTACACCTTC	CASTQTGGRYGYTF
TRBV25-1	NA	TRBJ1-2	NA	TGTGCCAGCAGTGAACCCCTCATCGGTGGCTACACCTTC	CASSEPLIGGYTF
TRBV5-1	NA	TRBJ1-6	NA	TGCGCCAGCAGCTTGGAGGGTCTAGGTTGGTCACCCCTCCACTTT	CASSLEGLGWSPLHF
TRBV4-1	NA	TRBJ1-1	NA	TGCGCCAGCAGCCAGGGTACAATGAACACTGAAGCTTTCTTT	CASSQGTMNTEAFF
TRBV13	NA	TRBJ1-4	NA	TGTGCCAGCAGCTACGGGACCGCCGGCACTAATGAAAAACTGTTTTTT	CASSYGTAGTNEKLFF
TRBV19	TRBD2	TRBJ2-3	NA	TGTGCCAGTAGTGGCCGGACTAGCGGAGTCACAGATACGCAGTATTTT	CASSGRTSGVTDTQYF
TRBV6-1	TRBD1	TRBJ1-3	once	TGTGCCAGCAGAGGTTACAGGGGGCTGGGAAACACCATATATTTT	CASRGYRGLGNTIYF
TRBV29-1	NA	TRBJ2-5	NA	TGCAGCTCTCTGGGAACAACCCAGTACTTC	CSSLGTTQYF
TRBV7-6	TRBD1	TRBJ1-1	NA	TGTGCCAGCAGCTTAGGGAGCCGGGACAGGATATCGGACTCTGAAGCTTTCTTT	CASSLGSRDRISDSEAFF
TRBV5-1	NA	TRBJ2-5	once	TGCGCCAGCCGGAGGGCGGTACAAGAGACCCAGTACTTC	CASRRAVQETQYF
TRBV4-2	NA	TRBJ2-1	NA	TGTGCCAGCAGCCAAGGGCAGGGAAATAATGAGCAGTTCTTC	CASSQGQGNNEQFF